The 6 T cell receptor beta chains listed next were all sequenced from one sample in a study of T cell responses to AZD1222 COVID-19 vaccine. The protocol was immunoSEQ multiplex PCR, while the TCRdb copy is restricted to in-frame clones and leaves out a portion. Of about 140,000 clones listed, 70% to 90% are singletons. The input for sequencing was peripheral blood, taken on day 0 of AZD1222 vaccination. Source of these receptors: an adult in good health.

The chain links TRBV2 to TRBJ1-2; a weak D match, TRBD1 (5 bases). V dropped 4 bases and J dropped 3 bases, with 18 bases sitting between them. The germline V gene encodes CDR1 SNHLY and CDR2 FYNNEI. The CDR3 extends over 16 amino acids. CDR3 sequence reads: CASSGNTRGADYGYTF. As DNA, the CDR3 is TGTGCCAGCAGTGGGAATACGAGGGGAGCGGACTATGGCTACACCTTC. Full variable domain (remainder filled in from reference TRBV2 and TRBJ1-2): EPEVTQTPSHQVTQMGQEVILRCVPISNHLYFYWYRQILGQKVEFLVSFYNNEISEKSEIFDDQFSVERPDGSNFTLKIRSTKLEDSAMYFCASSGNTRGADYGYTFGSGTRLTVV.

The CDR3 loop reads CSVGHSGNTIYF. The CDR3 DNA follows: TGCAGCGTTGGACACTCTGGAAACACCATATATTTT. The chain couples TRBV29-1 to TRBJ1-3; D is ambiguous. The CDR3 length is 12 residues. The V gene's germline CDR1 is SQVTM and CDR2 ANQGSEA. Trimming removed 4 bases at V and 0 bases at J, with 4 bases between.

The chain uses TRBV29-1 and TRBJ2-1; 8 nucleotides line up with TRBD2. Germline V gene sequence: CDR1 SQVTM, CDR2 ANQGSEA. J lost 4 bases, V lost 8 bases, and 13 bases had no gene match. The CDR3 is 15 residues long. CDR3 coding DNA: TGCAGCTCCTCCTCTAAGCGGGGGAGATACAATGAGCAGTTCTTC. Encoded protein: CSSSSKRGRYNEQFF.

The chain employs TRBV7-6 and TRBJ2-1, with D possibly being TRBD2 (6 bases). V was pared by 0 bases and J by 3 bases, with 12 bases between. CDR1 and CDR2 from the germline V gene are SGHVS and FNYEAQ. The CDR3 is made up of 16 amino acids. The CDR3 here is CASSLATSGYYNEQFF. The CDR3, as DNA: TGTGCCAGCAGCTTAGCGACCAGCGGGTACTACAATGAGCAGTTCTTC.

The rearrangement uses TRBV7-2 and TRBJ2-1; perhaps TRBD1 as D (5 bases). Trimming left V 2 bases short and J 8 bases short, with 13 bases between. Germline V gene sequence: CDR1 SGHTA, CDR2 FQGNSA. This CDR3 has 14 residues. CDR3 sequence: CASSLRTRLDEQFF. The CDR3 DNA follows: TGTGCCAGCAGCTTAAGGACACGCCTCGATGAGCAGTTCTTC.

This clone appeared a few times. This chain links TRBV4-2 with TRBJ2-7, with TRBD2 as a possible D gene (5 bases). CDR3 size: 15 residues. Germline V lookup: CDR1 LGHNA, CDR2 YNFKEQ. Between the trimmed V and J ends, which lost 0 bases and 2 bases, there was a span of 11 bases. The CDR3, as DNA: TGTGCCAGCAGCCAAGAAGGAGGCGGCCCCTACGAGCAGTACTTC. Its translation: CASSQEGGGPYEQYF.